This TCR beta chain was documented in a study of shared clonotypes between healthy human individuals (dated by TCRdb to 2018 to 2021). With regard to the full study: A couple of women and a few men aged 18 to 49 years were included in the cohort. For each donor, CD4 naive and CD4 memory were each given three plates, CD8 naive was given two plates, and CD8 memory was given one plate. The study deeply sequenced blood TCR repertoires of several healthy adults to estimate repertoire size and the extent of clonotype sharing between individuals. Different laboratories and diverse techniques were used to prepare libraries and sequence TCR repertoires, to increase sequencing depth and limit assay-specific biases. Each donor's leukapheresis produced roughly between roughly 0.85 and 10 billion PBMCs. Points the paper makes about the study in general: Because the study included only a small number of donors, the genetic and exposure-history diversity represented was limited. Based on pairwise subsampling, the degree of clonotype sharing among donors was expected to be affected by sequencing depth. Sharing across a few donors was observed for around 5% of naive CD4, 3% to 3.5% of naive CD8, 2% to 2.5% of memory CD4, and less than 0.45% of memory CD8 clonotypes. Naive subsets generally had larger estimated clonotype richness than memory subsets. Compared with non-shared clonotypes, clonotypes shared by all four sorted-subset donors had higher generation probabilities. Rarefaction of sorted-subset datasets indicated incomplete sequencing despite the large sequencing depth. Only blood was sampled, and tissue TCR repertoires likely differ from those in blood.

Taken from the germline V gene (reference sequence), the CDR1 and CDR2 loops are MNHNY and SVGAGI. The CDR3 has 14 amino acids, counting the end cysteine and phenylalanine. Only CDR3 DNA is held: 42 bases, read in frame from base 1. Trimming takes 4 bases off V and 0 bases off J; junction bases not matched to a gene: 3. Turning to this clone: There is no known antigen for this receptor. No per-base quality is available; no much larger clone lies one base away. The same CDR3 can be traced to other DNA sequences in this sample.

Using the deep immunoSEQ assay, multiplex PCR amplified TCR CDR3 regions from genomic DNA. Extracted genomic DNA from each cell subset was distributed evenly across all wells of several immunoSEQ 96-well plates, and each plate was treated as a replicate. Each replicate PCR for sorted subsets received about 180 ng genomic DNA, equal to about 29,000 T cell genomes. Purified libraries were quantified with a Qubit 3.0 fluorometer, sized on a Bioanalyzer 2100, and re-quantified with the KAPA Library Quantification kit. Each immunoSEQ 96-well plate was sequenced on its own single-read 150-cycle Illumina NextSeq 550 flow cell. The original pipeline was this. The immunoSEQ output contained only junctional sequences without quality scores, so filtering could not match that applied to full-length reads. To assign V/J genes and CDR3, sequences were annotated against IMGT germline references using PyIR, a Python wrapper for IgBLAST v1.9. Reads with weak V/J assignments (E-value above 1e-6), missing CDR3, stop codons, out-of-frame junctions, or ambiguous translated residues were removed. V3J clonotypes were defined by identical inferred V gene, J gene, and CDR3 amino acid sequence. To compute the percentage overlap between repertoires, the number of shared unique clonotypes was divided by the size of the smaller repertoire. Richness of each repertoire was evaluated using RTK rarefaction, the Chao1 estimator, and Recon v2.1 estimates of unobserved clonotypes. For all TCRbeta clonotypes obtained by the gDNA method from a few donors, generation probabilities were computed with OLGA. The immuneACCESS repertoire file appears here via TCRdb, limited to in-frame rearrangements. These files lack a portion of the clones; in checked studies, under half of the deficit traces to unresolved V genes, and the cause of the others is not known. For V, J and clone size, that table is used; D and trimming come from the DNA. This sample lists some 2,000,000 clones; roughly 94% were detected once. Roughly 0.13% of the sample belongs to the ten largest clones.

Donors were healthy HIV-negative adults with no recently reported acute infections or vaccinations. Every donor was a Caucasian adult residing in Nashville, Tennessee, USA. CD4+ T cells were enriched by magnetic negative selection; naive cells were then positively selected on CD45RA, and the negative fraction formed the memory subset. After blood collection by leukapheresis, PBMCs were isolated using Ficoll-Histopaque density gradient centrifugation and then cryopreserved in the vapor phase of liquid nitrogen. Purity and quantity of every magnetically sorted T cell population were checked by analytical flow cytometry. Genomic DNA was isolated from every sorted fraction and measured by UV absorbance on a Nanodrop 2000c.

The chain links TRBV6-6 with TRBJ2-7, and 7 junctional nucleotides match TRBD2. Sequenced input: naive CD4+ T cells sorted from blood. The cell subset or site label on this specimen signifies: CD45RA+ positively selected. The source is a man younger than 35 in good health. The nucleotides read TGTGCCAGCAGTTGGGGCGGGAGCTCCTACGAGCAGTACTTC. It is translated as CASSWGGSSYEQYF.